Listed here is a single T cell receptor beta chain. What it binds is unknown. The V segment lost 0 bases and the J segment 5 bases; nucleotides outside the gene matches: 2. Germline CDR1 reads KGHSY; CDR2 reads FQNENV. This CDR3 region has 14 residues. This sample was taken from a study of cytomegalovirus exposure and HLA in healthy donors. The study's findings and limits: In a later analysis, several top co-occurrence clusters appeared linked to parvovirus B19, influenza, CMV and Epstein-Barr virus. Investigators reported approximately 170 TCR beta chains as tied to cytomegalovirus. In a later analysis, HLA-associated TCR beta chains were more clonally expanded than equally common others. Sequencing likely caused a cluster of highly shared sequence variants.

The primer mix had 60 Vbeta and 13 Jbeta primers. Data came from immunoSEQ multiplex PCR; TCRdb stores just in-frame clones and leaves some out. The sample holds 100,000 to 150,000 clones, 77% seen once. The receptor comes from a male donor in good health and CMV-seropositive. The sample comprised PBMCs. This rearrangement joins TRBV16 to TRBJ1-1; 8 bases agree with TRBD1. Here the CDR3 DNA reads TGTGCCAGCAGCCAATCATACAGGGGGACTGAAGCTTTCTTT. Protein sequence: CASSQSYRGTEAFF.